This TCR beta chain was retrieved from a study of T cells in localized non-small cell lung cancer. V gave up 5 bases and J gave up 2 bases, with 12 bases separating them. Germline V gene lookup returns CDR1 SGHNT and CDR2 YENEEA. The CDR3 is 14 residues long. Data came from immunoSEQ multiplex PCR; TCRdb stores just in-frame clones and leaves some out. The repertoire holds about 53,000 clones, with 65% to 85% as singletons. General observations from the study: The appearance of a median approximately 57 of the top 100 tumor clones was seen in adjacent lung. Only one tumor region went through sequencing, so heterogeneity may still be there.

This clone was detected only a few times. What it recognizes is unknown. The receptor was isolated from a man between 40 and 75 years old with stage III lung adenocarcinoma. This chain uses TRBV11-3 with TRBJ2-5; weak D call: TRBD1 (6 bases). Here the sequenced sample was peripheral blood mononuclear cells, taken before any cancer treatment. The CDR3 sequence is CASSLPGQQETQYF. DNA for the CDR3: TGTGCCAGCAGCCTACCTGGACAGCAAGAGACCCAGTACTTC.